This T cell receptor beta chain is drawn from a study of shared clonotypes between healthy human individuals. Overall study results and limits: Relative to clonotypes present in all four donors, those not shared had lower generation probabilities. Between a few donors, naive CD4 clonotypes were shared at a level of roughly 5.5%. Despite large depth, rarefaction showed incomplete sorted-subset sequencing.

Comments on this clone: The antigen remains undetermined. The sample carries other DNA sequences with the same CDR3.

The DNA input per sorted-subset replicate PCR was 200 to 250 ng, corresponding to tens of thousands of T cell genomes. Only in-frame clones appear in the TCRdb table, and some are missing; sequencing was by immunoSEQ multiplex PCR. The sample includes fewer than 1.4 million clones, 78% seen only once; the top ten take more than 0.55%. Input material: memory CD4+ T cells from PBMCs. Subset of the sample: CD45RA-negative fraction. The clonotype comes from a man aged 18 to 29 in good health. Some clones in this sample may be carry-over from other donors' samples.

CDR3 in DNA: TGTGCCAGCAGCTTTGGGCAGGGTGGCTACGAGCAGTACTTC. Its translation: CASSFGQGGYEQYF. The V and J genes are TRBV7-2 and TRBJ2-7; D perhaps matches TRBD1 (5 bases). Deletions cut 3 bases from V and 3 bases from J, with 12 bases between. Germline-derived CDR1 and CDR2 are SGHTA and FQGNSA. This CDR3 region has 14 residues.